This paragraph covers one T cell receptor (beta chain) sequence. CDR3 length: 10 residues. Trimming removed 6 bases from V and 6 bases from J, with 6 bases in between. Germline V lookup: CDR1 DFQATT, CDR2 SNEGSKA (reference sequence). Per the original methods: Amplification from reference gene primers served as the basis for estimated nucleated cell counts. Sequencing used immunoSEQ multiplex PCR; TCRdb keeps in-frame clones, though not all of them. Clone size and V and J calls were adopted from that table, with D and trimming inferred from the DNA. The sample consists of 300,000 to 450,000 clones, more than 75% of them appearing once. The data were taken from a study of blood T cell repertoires in COVID-19. At the level of the study: The samples span acute and convalescent COVID-19 from the United States, Italy and Spain. Nucleic acid was either cDNA or gDNA, and it came from T cells, B-cell-depleted T cells, or PBMCs.

This receptor was taken from a human donor with acute or convalescent COVID-19. The donor label of this sample is uncertain. The rearrangement joins TRBV20-1 to TRBJ2-1; D may be TRBD2 (5 bases). The sequencing input was peripheral blood. CDR3 nucleotides: TGCAGTGCCGCGGGCAATGAGCAGTTCTTC. Protein product: CSAAGNEQFF.